This TCR beta chain was profiled in a study of T cell changes during pregnancy in multiple sclerosis. CDR3 length equals 14 residues. V lost 0 bases and J 0 bases, leaving 6 bases between the germline ends. Looked up from germline, CDR1 is LGHNA and CDR2 is YSLEER. The table came from immunoSEQ multiplex PCR; TCRdb's copy has only in-frame clones and leaves some out. The table shows around 59,000 clones, with nearly 95% occurring only once. The source material was peripheral blood, sampled in the first trimester of pregnancy. This TCR derives from a female donor with multiple sclerosis, enrolled in a pregnancy study. The chain employs TRBV4-3 and TRBJ2-7, with D unresolved. CDR3 sequence reads: CASSQDRVSYEQYF. Here the CDR3 DNA reads TGCGCCAGCAGCCAAGATCGGGTCTCCTACGAGCAGTACTTC.